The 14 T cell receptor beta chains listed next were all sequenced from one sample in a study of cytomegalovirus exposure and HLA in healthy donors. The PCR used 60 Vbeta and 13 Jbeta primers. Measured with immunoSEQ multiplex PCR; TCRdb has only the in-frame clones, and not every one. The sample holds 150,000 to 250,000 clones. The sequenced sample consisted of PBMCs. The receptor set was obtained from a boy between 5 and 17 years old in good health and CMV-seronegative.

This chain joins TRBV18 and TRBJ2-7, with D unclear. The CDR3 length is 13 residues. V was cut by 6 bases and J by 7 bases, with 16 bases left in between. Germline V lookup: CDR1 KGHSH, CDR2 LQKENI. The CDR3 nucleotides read TGTGCCAGCTCCCCTCCTGAGGTCTATGAGCAGTACTTC. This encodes CASSPPEVYEQYF.

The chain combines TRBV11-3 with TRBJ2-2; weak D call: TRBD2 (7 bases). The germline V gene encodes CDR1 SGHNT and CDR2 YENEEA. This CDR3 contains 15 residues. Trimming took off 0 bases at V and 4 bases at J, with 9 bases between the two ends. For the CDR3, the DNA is TGTGCCAGCAGCTTAGAACGGGGGGCCACCGGGGAGCTGTTTTTT. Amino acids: CASSLERGATGELFF.

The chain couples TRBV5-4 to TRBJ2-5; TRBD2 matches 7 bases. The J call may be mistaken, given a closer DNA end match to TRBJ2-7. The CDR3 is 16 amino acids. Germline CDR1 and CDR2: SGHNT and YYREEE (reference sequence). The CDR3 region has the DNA TGTGCCAGCAGTCCCCAGGGCGGGGGTCTGTCCTACGAGCAGTACTTC. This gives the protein CASSPQGGGLSYEQYF.

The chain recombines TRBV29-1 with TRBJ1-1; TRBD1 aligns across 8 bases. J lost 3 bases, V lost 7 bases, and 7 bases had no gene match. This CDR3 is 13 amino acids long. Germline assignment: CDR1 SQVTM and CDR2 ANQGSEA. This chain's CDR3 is CSALTGVDTEAFF. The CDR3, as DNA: TGCAGCGCCCTGACAGGGGTGGACACTGAAGCTTTCTTT.

The CDR3 here is CASSPVLLAGGSYEQYF. CDR3 bases: TGTGCCAGCAGCCCCGTGTTGCTAGCGGGGGGCTCCTACGAGCAGTACTTC. The chain links TRBV28 to TRBJ2-7; 11 nucleotides line up with TRBD2. V dropped 6 bases and J dropped 0; count of bases not matched to a gene: 10. Per germline, CDR1 MDHEN and CDR2 SYDVKM. The CDR3 is made up of 17 amino acids.

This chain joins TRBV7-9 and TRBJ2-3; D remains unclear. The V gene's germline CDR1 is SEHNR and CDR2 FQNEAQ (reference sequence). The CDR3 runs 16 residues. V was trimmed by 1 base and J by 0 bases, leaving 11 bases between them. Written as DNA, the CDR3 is TGTGCCAGCAGCTTAGGTTTAGCTTCTAGCACAGATACGCAGTATTTT. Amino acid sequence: CASSLGLASSTDTQYF.

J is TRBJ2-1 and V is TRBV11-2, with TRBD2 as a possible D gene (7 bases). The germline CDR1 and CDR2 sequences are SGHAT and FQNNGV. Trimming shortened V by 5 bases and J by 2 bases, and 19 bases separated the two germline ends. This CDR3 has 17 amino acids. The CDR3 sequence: CASSTDGRGAAYNEQFF. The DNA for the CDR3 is TGTGCCAGCAGCACGGACGGCCGGGGGGCAGCCTACAATGAGCAGTTCTTC.

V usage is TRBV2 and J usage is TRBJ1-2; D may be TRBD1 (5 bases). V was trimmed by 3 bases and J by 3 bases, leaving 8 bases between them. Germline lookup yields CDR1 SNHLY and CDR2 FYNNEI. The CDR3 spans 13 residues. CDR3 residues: CASSEWGDYGYTF. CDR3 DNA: TGTGCCAGCAGTGAGTGGGGGGACTATGGCTACACCTTC.

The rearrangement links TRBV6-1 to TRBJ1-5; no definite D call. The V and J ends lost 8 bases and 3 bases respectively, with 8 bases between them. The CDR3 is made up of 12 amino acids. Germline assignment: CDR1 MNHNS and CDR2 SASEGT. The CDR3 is CASGGPNQPQHF. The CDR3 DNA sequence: TGTGCCAGCGGAGGTCCCAATCAGCCCCAGCATTTT.

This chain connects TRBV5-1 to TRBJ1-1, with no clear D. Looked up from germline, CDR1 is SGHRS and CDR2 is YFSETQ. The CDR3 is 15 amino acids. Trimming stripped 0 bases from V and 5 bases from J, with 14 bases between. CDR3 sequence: CASSLGSPPGTEAFF. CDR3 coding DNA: TGCGCCAGCAGCTTGGGTTCACCGCCGGGTACTGAAGCTTTCTTT.

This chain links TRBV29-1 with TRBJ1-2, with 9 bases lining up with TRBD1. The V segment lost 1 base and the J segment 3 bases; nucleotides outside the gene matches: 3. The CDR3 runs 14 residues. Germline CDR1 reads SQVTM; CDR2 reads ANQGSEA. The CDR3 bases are TGCAGCGTTGAAGGACAGGGGGGGGACTATGGCTACACCTTC. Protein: CSVEGQGGDYGYTF.

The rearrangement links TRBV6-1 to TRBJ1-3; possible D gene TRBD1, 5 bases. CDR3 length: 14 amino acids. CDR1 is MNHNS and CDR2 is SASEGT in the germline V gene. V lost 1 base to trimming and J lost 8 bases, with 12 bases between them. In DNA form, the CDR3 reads TGTGCCAGCAGTGAAGGGACAATCGGACACACCATATATTTT. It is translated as CASSEGTIGHTIYF.

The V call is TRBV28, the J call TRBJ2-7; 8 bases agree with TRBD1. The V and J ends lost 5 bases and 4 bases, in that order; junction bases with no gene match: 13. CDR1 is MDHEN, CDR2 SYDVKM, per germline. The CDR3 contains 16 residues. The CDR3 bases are TGTGCCAGCAGTGTATCCGGGACAGGCCTACGATACGAGCAGTACTTC. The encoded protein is CASSVSGTGLRYEQYF.

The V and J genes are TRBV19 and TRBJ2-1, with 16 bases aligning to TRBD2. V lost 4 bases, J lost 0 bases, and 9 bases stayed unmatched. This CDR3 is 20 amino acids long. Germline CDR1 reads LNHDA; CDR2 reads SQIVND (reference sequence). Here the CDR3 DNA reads TGTGCCAGTAGTAACCTTACGGGACTAGCGGGGGGGAGCTCCTACAATGAGCAGTTCTTC. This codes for CASSNLTGLAGGSSYNEQFF.